The entry that follows covers one T cell receptor beta chain sequence. Profiled with immunoSEQ multiplex PCR; TCRdb holds only in-frame clones, not every one. This table holds 300,000 to 500,000 clones, more than 75% found once. This record comes from a study of blood T cell repertoires in COVID-19. At the level of the study: Samples came from the United States, Italy and Spain, spanning acute and convalescent COVID-19.

Participants spanned ages about 18 to 89 years and resided in 24 US areas. This CDR3 spans 14 amino acids. The V gene's germline CDR1 is SGHRS and CDR2 YFSETQ. Trimming took 4 bases from V and 5 from J; bases not matched to a gene: 9. This receptor was obtained from a woman in her twenties or thirties with acute COVID-19. Source material: PBMCs or T cells enriched from blood (not recorded which). The rearrangement uses TRBV5-1 and TRBJ2-7; 7 nucleotides match TRBD1. The CDR3, as DNA: TGCGCCAGCAGCCCACCGACAGGGTTCGACGAGCAGTACTTC. This codes for CASSPPTGFDEQYF.